The rows below give T cell receptor beta chains drawn from one sample of a study of blood T cells in healthy people across ages. One entry per CDR3 protein results from TCRdb running MiXCR on the 5' RACE reads. The sample includes some 800,000 distinct CDR3 sequences, 20% to 25% of them seen just once. These same records also appear under a second study, on T cells of mothers and their children.

The sample was blood. The receptors here all came from a boy between 10 and 17 years old in good health. Each CDR3 is given with its conserved first and last residue. D genes are given only for firm matches. The listing skips clone size in some rows; elsewhere it reads once, few, many or a size class.

TRBJ2-7 - - TRBV15 TGTGCCACCGGAGGTGGGGGTTACGAGCAGTACTTC CATGGGGYEQYF
TRBJ2-5 - - TRBV7-2 TGTGCCAGCAGTCCTGGGGGGACCCCACAAGAGACCCAGTACTTC CASSPGGTPQETQYF
TRBJ2-5 TRBD2 - TRBV6-1 TGTGCCAGCAGTGAAGGGATAGCGGGGCCCTGGGAGACCCAGTACTTC CASSEGIAGPWETQYF
TRBJ2-1 - - TRBV3-1 TGTGCCAGCAGCCAAGATCACAATGAGCAGTTCTTC CASSQDHNEQFF
TRBJ2-4 TRBD2 - TRBV6-5 TGTGCCAGCAGTTACTCGACTAGCGGGCTCAACATTCAGTACTTC CASSYSTSGLNIQYF
TRBJ2-5 - - TRBV9 TGTGCCAGCAGCGTGACTAGTGGGGAGACCCAGTACTTC CASSVTSGETQYF
TRBJ1-1 - few TRBV20-1 TGCAGTGCCCCCAAACGGGGGGACCGACTTGGTGGTGAAGCTTTCTTT CSAPKRGDRLGGEAFF
TRBJ2-5 TRBD2 few TRBV5-1 TGCGCCAGCAGCTCAAGACTAGCGGGAGGTGCAGAGACCCAGTACTTC CASSSRLAGGAETQYF
TRBJ2-4 - many TRBV6-5 TGTGCCAGCAGTTACTCCACAGGGATGGCCAAAAACATTCAGTACTTC CASSYSTGMAKNIQYF
TRBJ1-1 - - TRBV27 TGTGCCAGCAGTTTAGACAATAACACTGAAGCTTTCTTT CASSLDNNTEAFF
TRBJ1-6 - few TRBV20-1 TGCAGTGCTCCCGGGACATGGGGGTCACCCCTCCACTTT CSAPGTWGSPLHF